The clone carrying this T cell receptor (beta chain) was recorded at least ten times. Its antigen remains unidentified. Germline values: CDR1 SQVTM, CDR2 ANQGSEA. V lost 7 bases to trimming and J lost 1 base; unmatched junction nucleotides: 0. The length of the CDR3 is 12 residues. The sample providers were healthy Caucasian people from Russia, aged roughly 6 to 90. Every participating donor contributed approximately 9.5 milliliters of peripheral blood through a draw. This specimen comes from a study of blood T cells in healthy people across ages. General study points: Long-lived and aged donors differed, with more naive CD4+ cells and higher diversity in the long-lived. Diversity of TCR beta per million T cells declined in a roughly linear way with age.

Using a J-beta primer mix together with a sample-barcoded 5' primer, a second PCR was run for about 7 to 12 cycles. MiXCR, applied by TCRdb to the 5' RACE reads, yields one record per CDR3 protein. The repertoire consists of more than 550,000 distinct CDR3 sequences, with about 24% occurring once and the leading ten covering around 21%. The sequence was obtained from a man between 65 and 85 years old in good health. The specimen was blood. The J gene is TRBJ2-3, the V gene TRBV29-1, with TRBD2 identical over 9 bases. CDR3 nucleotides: TGCAGCGGGACTAGCGGCACAGATACGCAGTATTTT. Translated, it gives CSGTSGTDTQYF.